The next 11 T cell receptor beta chains were all read from a single sample in a study of regulatory T cells in long-lasting Graves disease. Building the TCR beta libraries relied on iRepertoire HTBI primers, and CDR3 regions underwent Arm-PCR. Each CDR3 protein gets one entry after TCRdb re-called the multiplex PCR reads with MiXCR. The sample lists 310,000 or so distinct CDR3 sequences; about 19% were seen once. Sample time point: persistent/refractory GD, antithyroid drugs over 5 years with positive TRAb. RNA extracted from PBMCs served as the sequencing template. Source: peripheral blood mononuclear cells (PBMCs), taken when the disease was refractory, from a patient treated with antithyroid drugs. These receptors all come from a female donor with Graves disease.

This rearrangement joins TRBV20-1 to TRBJ2-4; 7 nucleotides match TRBD1. Germline V CDR1 and CDR2: DFQATT, SNEGSKA (reference sequence). The CDR3 sequence is 18 residues long. Germline trimming cut 0 bases from V and 0 bases from J; bases unmatched to any gene: 11. CDR3 in amino acids: CSARDRGRRGLAKNIQYF. In DNA form, the CDR3 reads TGCAGTGCTAGAGATAGGGGCCGCAGGGGGTTAGCCAAAAACATTCAGTACTTC.

CDR3 bases: TGTGCCAGCTCATCGTCAGGGTTCTCTGGAAACACCATATATTTT. Translation: CASSSSGFSGNTIYF. V usage is TRBV18 and J usage is TRBJ1-3; D possibly corresponds to TRBD1 (5 bases). The length of the CDR3 is 15 residues. V gave up 5 bases and J gave up 0 bases, with 11 bases separating them. The germline CDR1 and CDR2 sequences are KGHSH and LQKENI. The variable domain in full, with the rest retrieved from reference TRBV18 and TRBJ1-3, is NAGVMQNPRHLVRRRGQEARLRCSPMKGHSHVYWYRQLPEEGLKFMVYLQKENIIDESGMPKERFSAEFPKEGPSILRIQQVVRGDSAAYFCASSSSGFSGNTIYFGEGSWLTVV.

This chain links TRBV7-3 with TRBJ2-1; D may correspond to TRBD1 or TRBD2 (5 bases each). Trimming left V 3 bases short and J 6 bases short, with 12 bases between. The CDR3 length is 14 residues. Germline loops: CDR1 SGHTA, CDR2 FQGTGA. In DNA, the CDR3 is TGTGCCAGCAGCTTGGGACCAACTCTCAATGAGCAGTTCTTC. Residues: CASSLGPTLNEQFF.

The V gene is TRBV5-1, the J gene TRBJ2-7; 7 bases are a match to TRBD1. The CDR3 is 14 residues long. The V gene's germline CDR1 is SGHRS and CDR2 YFSETQ. V was clipped by 2 bases and J by 2 bases; unmatched bases: 4. CDR3 in amino acids: CASSFDRVAYEQYF. As DNA, the CDR3 is TGCGCCAGCAGCTTTGACAGGGTGGCCTACGAGCAGTACTTC.

To note about this clonotype: Only one base separates this from a far larger clonotype, so it likely reflects a read error. This CDR3 reads CASSPSTRRPQETQYF. CDR3 in DNA: TGTGCCAGCAGCCCCTCTACTAGAAGGCCCCAAGAGACCCAGTACTTC. V and J are TRBV12-3 or TRBV12-4 and TRBJ2-5; possibly TRBD2 for D (5 bases). This CDR3 has 16 residues. Trimming shortened V by 6 bases and J by 1 base, and 18 bases separated the two germline ends.

The CDR3 loop reads CASSANRGHSYEQYF. CDR3 coding DNA: TGTGCCAGTAGTGCTAACAGGGGCCATTCCTACGAGCAGTACTTC. This chain connects TRBV19 to TRBJ2-7, with 7 bases matching TRBD1. CDR1 LNHDA and CDR2 SQIVND come from the germline V gene (reference sequence). V lost 5 bases, J lost 1 base, and 8 bases stayed unmatched. The CDR3 spans 15 residues.

This clonotype was seen at least ten times. The chain has TRBV6-1 and TRBJ1-5; D is unclear. The V gene lost 6 bases and the J gene lost 0 bases, with 9 bases spanning the gap. The CDR3 totals 14 residues. The V gene's germline CDR1 is MNHNS and CDR2 SASEGT. In nucleotides, the CDR3 is TGTGCCAGCAGCCCTCAGTTTAGCAATCAGCCCCAGCATTTT. Translated: CASSPQFSNQPQHF.

The chain joins TRBV5-4 to TRBJ2-6, with 9 bases identical to TRBD2. V shed 4 bases, J shed 0 bases, and the junction held 5 bases outside the gene matches. Germline V gene data show CDR1 as SGHNT and CDR2 as YYREEE (reference sequence). The CDR3 spans 17 residues. The CDR3 sequence: CASSAGGVYSGANVLTF. CDR3 in DNA: TGTGCCAGCAGCGCGGGAGGGGTATACTCTGGGGCCAACGTCCTGACTTTC.

This clonotype was seen at least ten times. The chain is built from TRBV12-3 or TRBV12-4 and TRBJ2-5, with TRBD2 matching 12 bases. The CDR3 is 16 residues long. V was pared by 5 bases and J by 5 bases, with 9 bases of the junction left unmatched. The CDR3 loop is CASSQRLAGVYETQYF. As DNA, the CDR3 is TGTGCCAGCAGTCAGAGACTAGCGGGGGTATATGAGACCCAGTACTTC.

In this sample, this clonotype turned up many times. The J gene is TRBJ2-7, the V gene TRBV2, with 7 bases that match TRBD1. The germline gives CDR1 SNHLY, CDR2 FYNNEI. Trimming cost V 6 bases and J 3 bases; bases outside gene matches: 8. The CDR3 extends over 14 amino acids. The CDR3 here is CASSRQGPRYEQYF. Written as DNA, the CDR3 is TGTGCCAGCAGCAGACAGGGCCCTCGCTACGAGCAGTACTTC.

This clonotype has just a few counts. The chain carries TRBV27 and TRBJ1-5; 8 bases are a match to TRBD1. From germline, CDR1 is MNHEY and CDR2 SMNVEV (reference sequence). V lost 5 bases to trimming and J lost 5 bases; unmatched junction nucleotides: 14. This CDR3 spans 17 amino acids. The CDR3 region is CASSHLQGQGAYQPQHF. The CDR3 bases are TGTGCCAGCAGTCACCTACAGGGGCAGGGGGCCTATCAGCCCCAGCATTTT.